This TCR beta chain comes out of a study of blood T cell repertoires in COVID-19. Across the study: Some COVID-19 samples were acute and others convalescent; all came from the United States, Italy and Spain. T cells, B-cell-depleted T cells, or PBMCs supplied cDNA or gDNA.

CDR1 is SQVTM and CDR2 is ANQGSEA in the germline V gene. V was pared by 2 bases and J by 2 bases, with 2 bases of the junction left unmatched. The CDR3 totals 14 residues. Per the study methods: Amplification of reference gene primers was used by the study to estimate nucleated cell counts. Generated by immunoSEQ multiplex PCR, the TCRdb table keeps only in-frame clones and is missing some. For V, J and clone size, that table is used; D and trimming come from the DNA. The sample comprises about 170,000 clones, approximately 91% of which are singletons, and approximately 5% rests with the top ten. Seattle cases were enrolled at active infection and followed longitudinally.

Sequenced material: peripheral blood. The chain couples TRBV29-1 to TRBJ1-5, with 8 bases identical to TRBD1. The clonotype comes from a young man with COVID-19, enrolled during active disease. CDR3 amino acids: CSVEIQGGNQPQHF. CDR3 DNA: TGCAGCGTTGAAATACAGGGGGGCAATCAGCCCCAGCATTTT.